What follows are 23 T cell receptor beta chains derived from one specimen sequenced in a study of CD8 T cells in ankylosing spondylitis (dated by TCRdb to the late 2010s). Their target antigens are unknown. What the study reported, not specific to this receptor: Blood from ankylosing spondylitis patients appeared to be characterized by a TCR beta motif composed of 7 to 9 highly homologous amino acid variants.

Libraries were constructed by 5' RACE. TCRdb shows the sequencer as Illumina HiSeq 2500. TCRdb trimmed the raw reads at Q25, called clones with MiXCR and kept productive beta chains. Rows merge per CDR3 protein into single entries with the most common DNA and genes. In all, the sample holds about 220,000 distinct CDR3 sequences, and 5.5% to 7.5% of those were seen once. Approximately 15% of the sample belongs to the ten largest clones. The sample comprised blood, either unsorted or a sorted T cell fraction (not recorded which). Receptor source: a male donor with ankylosing spondylitis.

This clonotype has ten or more counts. DNA of the CDR3: TGTGCCAGCAGGCGGAACGATGGCTACACCTTC. This translates into CASRRNDGYTF. The chain recombines TRBV12-3 or TRBV12-4 with TRBJ1-2, with no clear D. V was pared by 6 bases and J by 6 bases, with 8 bases between. This CDR3 comprises 11 residues.

This clonotype was counted many times. This chain connects TRBV20-1 to TRBJ2-2; possible D gene TRBD1, 6 bases. V was pared by 2 bases and J by 3 bases, with 16 bases between. CDR1 is DFQATT and CDR2 is SNEGSKA in the germline V gene (reference sequence). The CDR3 is 16 residues long. In DNA form, the CDR3 reads TGCAGTGCTAGATCCTATCGGGACATAGACACCGGGGAGCTGTTTTTT. Protein: CSARSYRDIDTGELFF.

This clonotype occurred many times. The J gene is TRBJ2-2, the V gene TRBV27; TRBD2 might be the D (6 bases). Trimming shortened V by 3 bases and J by 3 bases, and 14 bases separated the two germline ends. The length of the CDR3 is 16 residues. From germline, CDR1 is MNHEY and CDR2 SMNVEV (reference sequence). CDR3 sequence (DNA): TGTGCCAGCAGTTTCTCGGCCGGGGAGGACACCGGGGAGCTGTTTTTT. This gives the protein CASSFSAGEDTGELFF.

This clonotype came up a few times. This chain links TRBV12-3 or TRBV12-4 with TRBJ1-5; no reliable D call. With 2 bases removed from V and 2 bases from J, the gap between germline ends came to 10 bases. The CDR3 extends over 15 amino acids. The CDR3 nucleotides are TGTGCCAGCAGTTTAAGGTTGGTTGGCAATCAGCCCCAGCATTTT. Translation gives CASSLRLVGNQPQHF.

This clonotype showed up many times. The chain couples TRBV7-2 to TRBJ2-5; the match to TRBD2 covers 16 bases. Germline values: CDR1 SGHTA, CDR2 FQGNSA. The V segment lost 6 bases and the J segment 14 bases; nucleotides outside the gene matches: 12. CDR3 length: 15 amino acids. The CDR3 DNA sequence: TGTGCCAGCAGATCAGAGGGACTAGCGGGGGGGGGTTGTTACTTC. Its protein product is CASRSEGLAGGGCYF.

This clonotype was counted many times. This chain connects TRBV5-6 to TRBJ2-7; no firm D call. The CDR3 loop spans 14 amino acids. Trimming removed 0 bases at V and 2 bases at J, with 9 bases between. Per germline, CDR1 SGHDT and CDR2 YYEEEE. CDR3: CASSLELATYEQYF. DNA for the CDR3: TGTGCCAGCAGCTTGGAATTAGCTACCTACGAGCAGTACTTC.

The chain uses TRBV5-6 and TRBJ2-7; possibly TRBD1 or TRBD2 for D (5 bases each). Between the trimmed V and J ends, which lost 1 base and 2 bases, there was a span of 10 bases. Germline V gene data show CDR1 as SGHDT and CDR2 as YYEEEE. The CDR3 extends over 14 amino acids. CDR3 sequence (DNA): TGTGCCAGCAGCTTGCCAAGAGGGGCCTACGAGCAGTACTTC. Its protein is CASSLPRGAYEQYF.

This clonotype was recorded many times. The V and J genes are TRBV6-1 and TRBJ2-1; possibly TRBD1 for D (5 bases). The CDR3 consists of 13 residues. Germline CDR1 is MNHNS and CDR2 is SASEGT. The V and J ends lost 1 base and 14 bases respectively, with 15 bases between them. The CDR3 region is CASSEGSQLREFF. The CDR3, as DNA: TGTGCCAGCAGTGAAGGTTCCCAACTCAGGGAGTTCTTC.

In its sample, this clonotype was seen many times. CDR3 residues: CASSQDFVQASTNEKLFF. In DNA, the CDR3 is TGTGCCAGCAGCCAAGATTTCGTACAGGCGTCAACTAATGAAAAACTGTTTTTT. The gene calls are TRBV3-1 and TRBJ1-4; tentatively, D is TRBD1 (5 bases). The CDR3 runs 18 residues. Germline V gives CDR1 LGHDT, CDR2 YNNKEL (reference sequence). V gave up 0 bases and J gave up 0 bases, with 14 bases separating them.

This clonotype was observed many times. The rearrangement uses TRBV25-1 and TRBJ1-2; no clear D gene. Trimming cost V 2 bases and J 8 bases, with 9 bases left between them. Germline V gene sequence: CDR1 MGHDK, CDR2 SYGVNS. The CDR3 length is 12 residues. The DNA for the CDR3 is TGTGCCAGCAGTGAAGTGGGCAGAGGCTACACCTTC. This encodes CASSEVGRGYTF.

This clonotype was seen at least ten times. V gene TRBV5-1 combines with J gene TRBJ2-7; D is tentatively TRBD1 or TRBD2 (5 bases each). Germline values: CDR1 SGHRS, CDR2 YFSETQ. V lost 0 bases and J lost 5, with 6 bases in between. The CDR3 extends over 12 amino acids. CDR3 in amino acids: CASSLGGDEQYF. CDR3 in DNA: TGCGCCAGCAGCTTGGGAGGGGACGAGCAGTACTTC.

A note on this clonotype: With a much larger clone just one base away, this may be a read error. The CDR3 protein is CASSEENTEAFF. In DNA, the CDR3 is TGTGCCAGCAGTGAAGAGAACACTGAAGCTTTCTTT. The chain joins TRBV2 to TRBJ1-1, with no clear D. Trimming removed 1 base from V and 1 base from J, with 1 base in between. The CDR3 runs to 12 residues. Germline loops: CDR1 SNHLY, CDR2 FYNNEI.

The sample holds many counts of this clonotype. The rearrangement links TRBV12-3 or TRBV12-4 to TRBJ1-1; D is unclear. Trimming shortened V by 3 bases and J by 4 bases, and 9 bases separated the two germline ends. This CDR3 is built from 13 residues. The CDR3: CASSFSASTEAFF. Here the CDR3 DNA reads TGTGCCAGCAGTTTTTCGGCCAGCACTGAAGCTTTCTTT.

This clonotype has a count of ten or more. The chain is built from TRBV20-1 and TRBJ1-4; TRBD1 agrees at 8 bases. The CDR3 spans 17 residues. Trimming removed 1 base from V and 7 bases from J; junction bases left unmatched: 14. The germline CDR1 and CDR2 sequences are DFQATT and SNEGSKA (reference sequence). The CDR3: CSARGTWTTGAGEKLFF. The CDR3 DNA follows: TGCAGTGCTAGAGGGACCTGGACGACAGGGGCGGGTGAAAAACTGTTTTTT.

This clonotype appeared many times. The chain combines TRBV5-1 with TRBJ2-7; possible D gene TRBD1, 6 bases. The CDR3 has 14 amino acids. Between the trimmed V and J ends, which lost 4 bases and 4 bases, there was a span of 15 bases. Germline V gene data show CDR1 as SGHRS and CDR2 as YFSETQ. This CDR3 reads CASSPRDTIYEQYF. CDR3 bases: TGCGCCAGCAGCCCCCGGGACACGATTTACGAGCAGTACTTC.

The rearrangement links TRBV6-2 or TRBV6-3 to TRBJ1-5; D is ambiguous. This CDR3 is built from 15 residues. V lost 6 bases, J lost 1 base, and 13 bases lay in between. CDR1 and CDR2 from the germline V gene are MNHEY and SVGEGT. The DNA of the CDR3 is TGTGCCAGCAGATCGGCCCTAAAGAGCAATCAGCCCCAGCATTTT. Translating it yields CASRSALKSNQPQHF.

Many counts were recorded for this clonotype. The germline gene is not matched at one end of the junction; a read error may be the cause. The chain uses TRBV7-7 and TRBJ2-5, with a weak D call TRBD1 (5 bases). The CDR3 spans 16 residues. The germline V gene has CDR1 SSHAT and CDR2 FNYEAQ (reference sequence). The CDR3 coding sequence is TGTGCTAGCAGCTTAGGTGACAGACTCCTCCAAGAGACCCAGTACTTC. Translated: CASSLGDRLLQETQYF. Together with reference TRBV7-7 and TRBJ2-5, the CDR3 gives the full variable domain: GAGVSQSPRYKVTKRGQDVTLRCDPISSHATLYWYQQALGQGPEFLTYFNYEAQPDKSGLPSDRFSAERPEGSISTLTIQRTEQRDSAMYRCASSLGDRLLQETQYFGPGTRLLVL.

This clonotype was seen more than once but under ten times. V and J are TRBV7-2 and TRBJ1-1; 8 bases line up with TRBD1. CDR3 length: 15 amino acids. Germline V CDR1 and CDR2: SGHTA, FQGNSA. J was trimmed by 5 bases and V by 5 bases; bases with no gene match: 10. The CDR3 loop is CASSTRDRRGTEAFF. CDR3 bases: TGTGCCAGCAGCACACGGGACAGGCGGGGGACTGAAGCTTTCTTT.

This clonotype has ten or more counts. The rearrangement uses TRBV12-3 or TRBV12-4 and TRBJ2-1; TRBD2 is a possible D gene (6 bases). This CDR3 has 15 residues. Trimming removed 6 bases from V and 6 bases from J, with 18 bases in between. CDR3 sequence (DNA): TGTGCCAGCAGCCAAACTAGCAGAGGAGGCAATGAGCAGTTCTTC. Translation gives CASSQTSRGGNEQFF.

This rearrangement joins TRBV2 to TRBJ2-6; TRBD1 aligns across 7 bases. The CDR3 has 17 amino acids. The germline V gene has CDR1 SNHLY and CDR2 FYNNEI. The junction had 8 bases not matched to a gene; V was cut back by 6 bases and J by 0 bases. The CDR3: CASRSWTGRSGANVLTF. CDR3 sequence (DNA): TGTGCCAGCAGGAGCTGGACAGGCCGCTCTGGGGCCAACGTCCTGACTTTC.

This clonotype has only a few counts. Relative to the germline gene, one junction end is altered; a read error may explain this. The rearrangement links TRBV7-7 to TRBJ2-3; 8 nucleotides line up with TRBD1. The CDR3 has 15 residues. Germline loops: CDR1 SSHAT, CDR2 FNYEAQ (reference sequence). As DNA, the CDR3 is TGTGCTAGCAGCTTAGCGGACAGGGCCGAAGATACGCAGTATTTT. Translation gives CASSLADRAEDTQYF.

This clonotype showed up many times. The chain is built from TRBV7-9 and TRBJ1-2; 7 positions agree with TRBD1. Germline lookup yields CDR1 SEHNR and CDR2 FQNEAQ (reference sequence). The V segment lost 5 bases and the J segment 8 bases; nucleotides outside the gene matches: 8. This CDR3 region has 13 residues. Written as DNA, the CDR3 is TGTGCCAGCAGCCTGAACAGGGGTGCCGGCTACACCTTC. Its translation is CASSLNRGAGYTF.

This clonotype was counted many times. J is TRBJ2-1 and V is TRBV7-2; 10 bases are a match to TRBD2. The trim removed 5 bases at V and 7 bases at J, leaving 8 bases unmatched. This CDR3 is built from 15 residues. The germline CDR1 and CDR2 sequences are SGHTA and FQGNSA. CDR3: CASSALAGAGNEQFF. Here the CDR3 DNA reads TGTGCCAGCAGCGCGCTAGCGGGAGCGGGTAATGAGCAGTTCTTC. Supplemented by reference TRBV7-2 and TRBJ2-1, the full variable domain reads GAGVSQSPSNKVTEKGKDVELRCDPISGHTALYWYRQSLGQGLEFLIYFQGNSAPDKSGLPSDRFSAERTGGSVSTLTIQRTQQEDSAVYLCASSALAGAGNEQFFGPGTRLTVL.